Reported below is one T cell receptor (beta chain). Antigen unknown. The study made its TCR cDNA through 5'RACE template switching. That step introduced a universal primer site along with UMIs. MiXCR, run by TCRdb on the 5' RACE reads, gives a single entry per CDR3 protein. The sample lists just under 600,000 distinct CDR3 sequences, about 13% seen once, with around 15% in the top ten. These data originate in a study of T cells after yellow fever vaccination. Study details: Where fractions had low cell numbers, libraries were prepared from them with the SMART-Seq v4 Ultra Low Input RNA kit.

Study-wide results and limits: Overall, a small share of clonotypes was seen in both CD4 and CD8 compartments. In post-booster samples, most primary-vaccination clones reappeared (just under 97% CD4, 88% CD8).

Germline values: CDR1 MNHNS, CDR2 SASEGT. CDR3 size: 14 residues. Deletions cut 6 bases from V and 8 bases from J, with 18 bases between. V and J are TRBV6-1 and TRBJ2-3, with D perhaps TRBD1 or TRBD2 (5 bases each). The sample here was PBMCs, taken on the day of the yellow fever booster vaccination. This sequence originates from a man aged 30 to 45 who received the YFV17D yellow fever vaccine. CDR3 sequence: CASRVSGPTLTQYF. The CDR3 DNA sequence: TGTGCCAGCAGGGTTTCGGGACCTACCCTTACGCAGTATTTT.